These T cell receptor beta chains were read from a single sample in a study of control samples from healthy donors and cancer patients. Sequencing was performed with immunoSEQ multiplex PCR; in TCRdb, only in-frame clones are kept and a portion is missing. The table records 100,000 to 150,000 clones, roughly 87% of them present only once. The sample consisted of blood. Every receptor here comes from a man aged 35-49 years in good health. The CDR3 runs from the conserved cysteine through the conserved F or W. The D gene is left open where the match is weak. Size values are once, few and many counts, or a class for expanded clones, and some rows have none.

j_gene	v_gene	abundance	d_gene	CDR3aa	CDR3nt
TRBJ2-3	TRBV7-9	NA	NA	CASTGGASTDTQYF	TGTGCCAGCACTGGGGGCGCGAGCACAGATACGCAGTATTTT
TRBJ1-5	TRBV12-3/TRBV12-4	NA	NA	CASSNPQPQHF	TGTGCCAGCAGTAACCCCCAGCCCCAGCATTTT
TRBJ1-3	TRBV24-1	NA	NA	CATSEDSSGNTIYF	TGTGCCACCAGTGAAGACAGCTCTGGAAACACCATATATTTT
TRBJ1-1	TRBV5-4	NA	TRBD1	CASSPTGVSTEAFF	TGTGCCAGCAGCCCGACAGGGGTGAGCACTGAAGCTTTCTTT
TRBJ1-3	TRBV6-6	NA	NA	CASRPPVAGNTIYF	TGTGCCAGCAGACCCCCAGTAGCTGGAAACACCATATATTTT
TRBJ2-5	TRBV19	NA	TRBD2	CASSMRGIAGGSQETQYF	TGTGCCAGTAGTATGAGGGGCATAGCGGGGGGCTCTCAAGAGACCCAGTACTTC
TRBJ1-3	TRBV2	NA	NA	CASSDDVSGNTIYF	TGTGCCAGCAGTGACGACGTATCTGGAAACACCATATATTTT
TRBJ1-3	TRBV5-1	NA	NA	CASSLGVAPGNTIYF	TGCGCCAGCAGCCTAGGGGTAGCCCCTGGAAACACCATATATTTT
TRBJ1-2	TRBV29-1	NA	NA	CSVETGSNYGYTF	TGCAGCGTTGAAACAGGGTCAAACTATGGCTACACCTTC
TRBJ2-6	TRBV4-1	NA	NA	CASSQGERLFSGANVLTF	TGCGCCAGCAGCCAAGGGGAGAGGTTATTCTCTGGGGCCAACGTCCTGACTTTC
TRBJ2-5	TRBV6-5	few	NA	CASSMGGVQETQYF	TGTGCCAGCTCCATGGGAGGAGTTCAAGAGACCCAGTACTTC
TRBJ1-2	TRBV7-2	NA	TRBD1	CASSFFAPGQGGYTF	TGTGCCAGCAGCTTCTTTGCCCCGGGACAGGGTGGCTACACCTTC
TRBJ1-2	TRBV7-2	NA	TRBD1	CASRLDRVDGYTF	TGTGCCAGCAGGCTCGACAGGGTGGATGGCTACACCTTC
TRBJ2-3	TRBV18	NA	NA	CASSPSVDTQYF	TGTGCCAGCTCACCAAGCGTGGATACGCAGTATTTT
TRBJ2-6	TRBV7-7	NA	NA	CASSLGPMGGANVLTF	TGTGCCAGCAGCTTGGGTCCCATGGGCGGGGCCAACGTCCTGACTTTC
TRBJ1-2	TRBV14	NA	NA	CASSPSGTTNYGYTF	TGTGCCAGCAGCCCGTCCGGGACAACTAACTATGGCTACACCTTC
TRBJ2-3	TRBV15	NA	NA	CATSGARVTDTQYF	TGTGCCACCAGCGGGGCCAGGGTCACAGATACGCAGTATTTT
TRBJ2-2	TRBV29-1	NA	TRBD1	CSVDWGTGMKDGELFF	TGCAGCGTTGACTGGGGGACAGGGATGAAGGACGGGGAGCTGTTTTTT
TRBJ2-3	TRBV3-1/TRBV3-2	NA	NA	CASSQVVDTQYF	TGTGCCAGCAGCCAAGTGGTGGATACGCAGTATTTT
TRBJ2-7	TRBV18	NA	NA	CASSLAGAPGEQYF	TGTGCCAGCTCACTCGCGGGGGCGCCGGGGGAGCAGTACTTC
TRBJ1-2	TRBV6-2/TRBV6-3	NA	NA	CASSAVGTAPYGYTF	TGTGCCAGCAGTGCGGTCGGGACTGCGCCCTATGGCTACACCTTC
TRBJ1-5	TRBV5-1	NA	TRBD1	CASSLDGTDNQPQHF	TGCGCCAGCAGCTTGGACGGGACAGACAATCAGCCCCAGCATTTT